These 27 T cell receptor beta chains were sequenced from one sample in a study of cytomegalovirus exposure and HLA in healthy donors. With 60 Vbeta and 13 Jbeta primers, the PCR was carried out. Produced via immunoSEQ multiplex PCR; TCRdb's table is partial and in-frame only. This specimen shows 80,000 to 100,000 clones; the ten leading clones hold 15%. Sequences were obtained from PBMCs. Source of these receptors: a man aged 50 to 59 in good health and CMV-seropositive.

Regarding this clone: The same CDR3 also results from other DNA sequences found in this sample. The chain joins TRBV30 to TRBJ2-3, with D perhaps TRBD2 (6 bases). The germline CDR1 and CDR2 sequences are GTSNPN and SVGIG (reference sequence). V was shortened by 1 base and J by 4 bases, with 6 bases between the two germline ends. This CDR3 region has 12 residues. This CDR3 reads CAWSASADTQYF. The CDR3 DNA reads TGTGCCTGGAGTGCTAGCGCAGATACGCAGTATTTT.

The rearrangement joins TRBV6-5 to TRBJ1-2; D uncertain. This CDR3 region has 16 residues. CDR1 is MNHEY, CDR2 SVGAGI, per germline. V lost 2 bases, J lost 1 base, and 14 bases lay in between. The chain's CDR3 is CASSYKGGPLNYGYTF. The CDR3 DNA reads TGTGCCAGCAGTTACAAGGGAGGGCCCCTTAACTATGGCTACACCTTC.

The rearrangement links TRBV2 to TRBJ1-2, with 10 nucleotides matching TRBD1. The trim removed 8 bases at V and 4 bases at J, leaving 4 bases unmatched. Germline V lookup: CDR1 SNHLY, CDR2 FYNNEI. This CDR3 comprises 13 residues. DNA of the CDR3: TGTGCCAGCGACAGGGGGCGCAGCTATGGCTACACCTTC. It specifies CASDRGRSYGYTF.

The gene calls are TRBV4-3 and TRBJ1-2; maybe TRBD1 (5 bases). V dropped 4 bases and J dropped 3 bases, with 18 bases sitting between them. The CDR3 runs to 16 residues. The germline CDR1 and CDR2 sequences are LGHNA and YSLEER. This CDR3 is CASSPTGEGADYGYTF. In DNA form, the CDR3 reads TGCGCCAGCAGCCCCACGGGGGAGGGAGCGGACTATGGCTACACCTTC.

The rearrangement joins TRBV5-1 to TRBJ2-3, with a tentative D call TRBD2 (6 bases). Trimming took off 1 base at V and 2 bases at J, with 17 bases between the two ends. The germline V gene encodes CDR1 SGHRS and CDR2 YFSETQ. The CDR3 has 17 amino acids. This CDR3 reads CASSLRDREWVTDTQYF. CDR3 sequence (DNA): TGCGCCAGCAGCTTGCGTGATCGGGAGTGGGTCACAGATACGCAGTATTTT. Looking up the rest from reference TRBV5-1 and TRBJ2-3 gives the full variable domain: KAGVTQTPRYLIKTRGQQVTLSCSPISGHRSVSWYQQTPGQGLQFLFEYFSETQRNKGNFPGRFSGRQFSNSRSEMNVSTLELGDSALYLCASSLRDREWVTDTQYFGPGTRLTVL.

This chain links TRBV9 with TRBJ1-1, with a weak D call TRBD1 (5 bases). The CDR3 has 15 residues. The germline gives CDR1 SGDLS, CDR2 YYNGEE. Trimming took off 1 base at V and 6 bases at J, with 16 bases between the two ends. In nucleotides, the CDR3 is TGTGCCAGCAGCGTAAGGGGAGGGGCGGGGGCTGAAGCTTTCTTT. It specifies CASSVRGGAGAEAFF. Full variable domain (remainder filled in from reference TRBV9 and TRBJ1-1): DSGVTQTPKHLITATGQRVTLRCSPRSGDLSVYWYQQSLDQGLQFLIQYYNGEERAKGNILERFSAQQFPDLHSELNLSSLELGDSALYFCASSVRGGAGAEAFFGQGTRLTVV.

The rearrangement uses TRBV19 and TRBJ2-2, with 13 bases fitting TRBD2. With V trimmed by 6 bases and J by 3 bases, 10 bases remained unmatched. The CDR3 contains 18 residues. Looked up from germline, CDR1 is LNHDA and CDR2 is SQIVND (reference sequence). DNA of the CDR3: TGTGCCAGTAGACCCGGACTAGCGGGAGTTTCCGACACCGGGGAGCTGTTTTTT. It specifies CASRPGLAGVSDTGELFF.

V gene TRBV7-6 combines with J gene TRBJ2-7, with 10 bases aligning to TRBD2. The length of the CDR3 is 15 residues. CDR1 is SGHVS and CDR2 is FNYEAQ in the germline V gene. Unmatched junction bases numbered 3, after V lost 1 base and J lost 3 bases. The CDR3 region is CASSLGLAGVYEQYF. In nucleotides, the CDR3 is TGTGCCAGCAGCTTAGGGCTAGCGGGGGTCTACGAGCAGTACTTC.

The chain carries TRBV4-2 and TRBJ2-1; D unclear. V was cut by 0 bases and J by 3 bases, with 12 bases left in between. This CDR3 region has 16 residues. Germline V gene sequence: CDR1 LGHNA, CDR2 YNFKEQ. CDR3 sequence (DNA): TGTGCCAGCAGCCAAGACCTCTCCACATACTACAATGAGCAGTTCTTC. Protein product: CASSQDLSTYYNEQFF.

This chain connects TRBV4-2 to TRBJ2-1; 7 bases match TRBD2. The CDR3 loop spans 16 amino acids. J was trimmed by 2 bases and V by 3 bases; bases with no gene match: 7. Germline V lookup: CDR1 LGHNA, CDR2 YNFKEQ. CDR3 protein: CASSHPRGGTYNEQFF. The CDR3 DNA reads as TGTGCCAGCAGCCACCCCCGCGGGGGAACCTACAATGAGCAGTTCTTC.

This sequence joins TRBV10-3 and TRBJ2-5; no clear D gene. The DNA matches TRBJ2-7 better at its end, which makes the J call doubtful. Germline V gene sequence: CDR1 ENHRY, CDR2 SYGVKD. The length of the CDR3 is 12 residues. In nucleotides, the CDR3 is TGTGCCATCAGTGGGGCCTCCTACGAGCAGTACTTC. Translation: CAISGASYEQYF.

J is TRBJ2-1 and V is TRBV7-6, with 8 bases aligning to TRBD2. The CDR3 is 18 amino acids. Germline V lookup: CDR1 SGHVS, CDR2 FNYEAQ. The junction had 18 bases not matched to a gene; V was cut back by 5 bases and J by 6 bases. The CDR3 sequence: CASSDGTSVNGHGNEQFF. CDR3 sequence (DNA): TGTGCCAGCAGCGACGGGACTAGTGTTAATGGTCACGGCAATGAGCAGTTCTTC.

The V call is TRBV19, the J call TRBJ1-2; D is unclear. This CDR3 is built from 15 residues. V was shortened by 5 bases and J by 1 base, with 14 bases between the two germline ends. The V gene's germline CDR1 is LNHDA and CDR2 SQIVND (reference sequence). CDR3 sequence (DNA): TGTGCCAGTAGTGCCATTACTTCCTTTAACTATGGCTACACCTTC. This translates into CASSAITSFNYGYTF.

J is TRBJ1-3 and V is TRBV5-1; TRBD1 matches 10 bases. The trim removed 0 bases at V and 8 bases at J, leaving 17 bases unmatched. This CDR3 spans 19 amino acids. Looked up from germline, CDR1 is SGHRS and CDR2 is YFSETQ. In DNA form, the CDR3 reads TGCGCCAGCAGCTTGGACTTATTCTCCGGGACAGGGGCCTTTGACACCATATATTTT. Translation gives CASSLDLFSGTGAFDTIYF.

The V gene is TRBV7-9, the J gene TRBJ1-1; no firm D call. Looked up from germline, CDR1 is SEHNR and CDR2 is FQNEAQ (reference sequence). The length of the CDR3 is 14 residues. Deletions cut 3 bases from V and 1 base from J, with 9 bases between. CDR3 bases: TGTGCCAGCAGCTTTAGTTCGGGGAACACTGAAGCTTTCTTT. This codes for CASSFSSGNTEAFF.

This chain links TRBV5-4 with TRBJ2-2, with 10 bases matching TRBD2. Losses at the gene ends were 0 bases for V and 3 bases for J; bases not matched to a gene: 5. Looked up from germline, CDR1 is SGHNT and CDR2 is YYREEE (reference sequence). CDR3 length: 17 residues. The DNA for the CDR3 is TGTGCCAGCAGCTTGGGAGTCCTAGCGGGAGACACCGGGGAGCTGTTTTTT. Amino acids: CASSLGVLAGDTGELFF.

The chain links TRBV7-9 to TRBJ1-1, with 8 bases fitting TRBD1. V lost 4 bases, J lost 3 bases, and 4 bases stayed unmatched. From germline, CDR1 is SEHNR and CDR2 FQNEAQ (reference sequence). The length of the CDR3 is 14 residues. CDR3 sequence reads: CASSSQGGDTEAFF. CDR3 bases: TGTGCCAGCAGCTCACAGGGGGGCGACACTGAAGCTTTCTTT.

V usage is TRBV9 and J usage is TRBJ2-5; possibly TRBD1 for D (5 bases). CDR1 and CDR2 (germline): SGDLS, YYNGEE. V lost 3 bases, J lost 2 bases, and 11 bases lay in between. This CDR3 comprises 14 residues. Here the CDR3 DNA reads TGTGCCAGCAGCGGACAGATATCACAAGAGACCCAGTACTTC. Its protein is CASSGQISQETQYF.

The genes are TRBV7-9 and TRBJ2-3; 7 bases are a match to TRBD2. V shed 5 bases and J 4 bases; nucleotides not matched to a gene: 12. The germline V gene encodes CDR1 SEHNR and CDR2 FQNEAQ (reference sequence). The CDR3 spans 16 residues. Here the CDR3 reads CASSPHLRESPDTQYF. The CDR3 region has the DNA TGTGCCAGCAGCCCCCACTTGCGGGAGAGCCCAGATACGCAGTATTTT. Full variable domain (remainder filled in from reference TRBV7-9 and TRBJ2-3): DTGVSQNPRHKITKRGQNVTFRCDPISEHNRLYWYRQTLGQGPEFLTYFQNEAQLEKSRLLSDRFSAERPKGSFSTLEIQRTEQGDSAMYLCASSPHLRESPDTQYFGPGTRLTVL.

As for this clone: Other DNA sequences in this specimen translate into the identical CDR3. The gene calls are TRBV7-9 and TRBJ1-5; TRBD1 might be the D (5 bases). The germline CDR1 and CDR2 sequences are SEHNR and FQNEAQ (reference sequence). The V gene lost 5 bases and the J gene lost 3 bases, with 14 bases spanning the gap. The CDR3 runs 15 residues. Here the CDR3 reads CASSQEAGNNQPQHF. Here the CDR3 DNA reads TGTGCCAGCAGCCAAGAGGCAGGGAACAATCAGCCCCAGCATTTT.

The chain has TRBV6-6 and TRBJ2-2; 8 bases map to TRBD2. This CDR3 contains 13 residues. The V and J ends lost 6 bases and 7 bases, in that order; junction bases with no gene match: 4. The V gene's germline CDR1 is MNHNY and CDR2 SVGAGI (reference sequence). The CDR3 loop is CASRGSGNGELFF. CDR3 nucleotides: TGTGCCAGCAGGGGTAGCGGGAACGGGGAGCTGTTTTTT.

The J gene is TRBJ2-7, the V gene TRBV10-3; D gene ambiguous. CDR3 length: 12 amino acids. Germline values: CDR1 ENHRY, CDR2 SYGVKD. The V end was cut by 0 bases, the J end by 7 bases, with 7 bases between. CDR3 DNA sequence: TGTGCCATCAGTGAGTCGAATCGGGAGCAGTACTTC. It specifies CAISESNREQYF.

This rearrangement joins TRBV30 to TRBJ1-2; D gene unclear. The CDR3 sequence is 12 residues long. V dropped 5 bases and J dropped 6 bases, with 13 bases sitting between them. Germline V gene sequence: CDR1 GTSNPN, CDR2 SVGIG (reference sequence). CDR3 sequence reads: CAWARGPHGYTF. CDR3 DNA sequence: TGTGCCTGGGCCAGAGGTCCGCATGGCTACACCTTC. The variable domain in full, with the rest retrieved from reference TRBV30 and TRBJ1-2, is SQTIHQWPATLVQPVGSPLSLECTVEGTSNPNLYWYRQAAGRGLQLLFYSVGIGQISSEVPQNLSASRPQDRQFILSSKKLLLSDSGFYLCAWARGPHGYTFGSGTRLTVV.

V gene TRBV29-1 combines with J gene TRBJ1-1, with D unresolved. In germline, CDR1 is SQVTM, CDR2 ANQGSEA. The V gene lost 3 bases and the J gene lost 0 bases, with 8 bases spanning the gap. The CDR3 is 13 amino acids. In nucleotides, the CDR3 is TGCAGCGTTGATAACAGAATGAACACTGAAGCTTTCTTT. Amino acid sequence: CSVDNRMNTEAFF.

The gene calls are TRBV2 and TRBJ2-2; a weak D match, TRBD2 (5 bases). This CDR3 has 15 residues. From germline, CDR1 is SNHLY and CDR2 FYNNEI. Trimming removed 3 bases at V and 7 bases at J, with 15 bases between. The CDR3 DNA is TGTGCCAGCAGTGACCCTCCTAGTCGGGGCGGGGAGCTGTTTTTT. It is translated as CASSDPPSRGGELFF.

The V and J genes are TRBV9 and TRBJ2-3, with 9 bases that match TRBD2. Trimming took 2 bases from V and 7 from J; bases not matched to a gene: 11. Germline values: CDR1 SGDLS, CDR2 YYNGEE. The CDR3 sequence is 16 residues long. CDR3 sequence (DNA): TGTGCCAGCAGCGTTGCTTCCGGGACTAGCCGGAATACGCAGTATTTT. Amino acid sequence: CASSVASGTSRNTQYF.

This sequence joins TRBV19 and TRBJ2-5; 14 nucleotides match TRBD2. The V and J ends lost 4 bases and 5 bases, in that order; junction bases with no gene match: 6. The CDR3 loop spans 16 amino acids. CDR1 is LNHDA, CDR2 SQIVND, per germline (reference sequence). CDR3 protein: CASSKGLAGAVETQYF. Written as DNA, the CDR3 is TGTGCCAGTAGTAAGGGACTAGCGGGAGCCGTTGAGACCCAGTACTTC.